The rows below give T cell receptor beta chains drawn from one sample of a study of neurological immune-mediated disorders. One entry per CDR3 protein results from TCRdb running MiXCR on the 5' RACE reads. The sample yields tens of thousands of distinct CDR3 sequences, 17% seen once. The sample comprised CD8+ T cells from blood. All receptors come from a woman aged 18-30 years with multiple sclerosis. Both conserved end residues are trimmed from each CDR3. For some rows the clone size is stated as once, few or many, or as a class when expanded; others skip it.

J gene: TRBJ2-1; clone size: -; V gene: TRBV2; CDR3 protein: ASSAQSRNNEQF
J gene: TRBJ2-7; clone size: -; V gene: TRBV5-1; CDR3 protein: ASSLATVDRSTYEQY
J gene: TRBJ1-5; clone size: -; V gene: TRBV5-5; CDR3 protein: ASSSDSNQPQH
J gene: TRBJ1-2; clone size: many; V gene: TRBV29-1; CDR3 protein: SARGTYGYT
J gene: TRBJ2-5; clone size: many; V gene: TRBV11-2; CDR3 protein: ASSLGLWPRETQY
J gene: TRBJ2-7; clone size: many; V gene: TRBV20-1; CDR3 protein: SAGGDRGYEQY
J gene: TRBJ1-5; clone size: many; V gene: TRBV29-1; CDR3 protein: SVSGENSNQPQH
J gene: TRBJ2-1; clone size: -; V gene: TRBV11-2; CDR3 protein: ASSIPGRGNEQF
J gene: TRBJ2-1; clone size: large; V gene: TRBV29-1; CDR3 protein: SALAGSGWRSYNEQF
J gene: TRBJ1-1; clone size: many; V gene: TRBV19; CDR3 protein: ASSMKGEAF
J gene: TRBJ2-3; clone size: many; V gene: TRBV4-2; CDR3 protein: ASSQGSLAGVTDTQY
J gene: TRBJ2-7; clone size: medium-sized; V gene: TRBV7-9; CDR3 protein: ASSSPGLSSYEQY
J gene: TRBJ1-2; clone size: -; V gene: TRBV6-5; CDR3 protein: ASSYSSGRSLRGYT
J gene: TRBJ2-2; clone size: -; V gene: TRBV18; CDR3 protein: ASSPPGSLPGTGELF
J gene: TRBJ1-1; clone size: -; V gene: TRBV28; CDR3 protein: ASSLGGFEAF
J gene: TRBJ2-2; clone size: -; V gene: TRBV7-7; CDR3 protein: ASSPITGDPTGELF
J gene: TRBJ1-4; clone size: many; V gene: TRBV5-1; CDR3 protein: ASSLFEPTNEKLF
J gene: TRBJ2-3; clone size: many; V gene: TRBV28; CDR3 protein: ASSLSGGGATDTQY
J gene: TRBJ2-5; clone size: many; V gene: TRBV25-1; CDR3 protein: ASSEYPPQREGRKTQY
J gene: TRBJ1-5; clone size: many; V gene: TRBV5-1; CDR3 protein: ASSLGPRNQPQH
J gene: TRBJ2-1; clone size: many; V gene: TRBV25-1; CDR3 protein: ASSRDRDAYNEQF
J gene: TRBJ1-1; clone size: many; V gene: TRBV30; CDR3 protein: AWSVTGPEAF
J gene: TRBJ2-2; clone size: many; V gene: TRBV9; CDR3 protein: ASSVGVGELF
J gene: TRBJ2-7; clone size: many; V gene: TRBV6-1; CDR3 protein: ASSEVVNYEQY
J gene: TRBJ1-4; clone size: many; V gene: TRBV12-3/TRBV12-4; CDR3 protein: ASRAQQSSNEKLF
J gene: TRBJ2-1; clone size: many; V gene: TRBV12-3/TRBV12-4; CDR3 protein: ASSLALREKGF
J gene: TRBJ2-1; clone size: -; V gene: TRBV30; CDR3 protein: AWSRQLSSYNEQF
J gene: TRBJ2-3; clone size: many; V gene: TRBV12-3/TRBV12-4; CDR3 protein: ASSWGQGSQY
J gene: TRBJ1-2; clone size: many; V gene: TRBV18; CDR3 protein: ASSPNRLNYGYT
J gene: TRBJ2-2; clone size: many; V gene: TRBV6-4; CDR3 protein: ASSDGTTGELF
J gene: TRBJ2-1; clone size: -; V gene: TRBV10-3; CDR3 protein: AISVGGGLAGYEQF
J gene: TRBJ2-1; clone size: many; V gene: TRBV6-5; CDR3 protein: ASSSGVFEF
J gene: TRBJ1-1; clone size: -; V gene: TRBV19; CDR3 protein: ASSISSDPNTEAF
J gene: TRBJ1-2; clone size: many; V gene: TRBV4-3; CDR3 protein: ASSQELGQLNGYT
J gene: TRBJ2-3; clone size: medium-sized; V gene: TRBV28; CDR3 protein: ASSFDRLTDTQY
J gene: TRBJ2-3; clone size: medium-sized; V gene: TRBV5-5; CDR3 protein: ASSLGPSGPPRDTQY
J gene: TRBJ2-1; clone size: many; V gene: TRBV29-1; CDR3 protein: SVDVGEWGNEQF
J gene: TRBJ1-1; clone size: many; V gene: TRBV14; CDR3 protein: ASRALYENTEAF
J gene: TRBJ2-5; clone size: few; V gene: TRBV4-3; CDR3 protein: ASSQDLGFQETQY
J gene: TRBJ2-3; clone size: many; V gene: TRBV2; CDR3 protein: ASSEARAGSTDTQY
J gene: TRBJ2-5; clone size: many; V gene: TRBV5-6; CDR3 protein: ASRFGTDQETQY
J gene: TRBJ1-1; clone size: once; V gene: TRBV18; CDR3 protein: ASSPLTTEAF
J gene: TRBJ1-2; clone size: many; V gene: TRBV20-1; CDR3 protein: SASGAESYYGYT
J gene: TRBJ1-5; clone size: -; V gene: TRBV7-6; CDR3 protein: ASRPGTVSQPQH
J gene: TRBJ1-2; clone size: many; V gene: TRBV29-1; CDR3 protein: SVRTGRGYT
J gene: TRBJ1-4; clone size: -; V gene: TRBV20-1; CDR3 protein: SARGRGEKLF
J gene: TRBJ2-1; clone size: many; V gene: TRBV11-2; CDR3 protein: ASSLVPFAYQDDEQF
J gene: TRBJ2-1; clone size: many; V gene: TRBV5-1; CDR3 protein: ASSAGTSGSPSNEQF
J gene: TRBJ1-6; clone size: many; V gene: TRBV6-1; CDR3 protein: ASSEMDGLQVQNSPLH
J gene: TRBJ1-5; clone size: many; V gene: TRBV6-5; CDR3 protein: ASSYGQGGQPQH
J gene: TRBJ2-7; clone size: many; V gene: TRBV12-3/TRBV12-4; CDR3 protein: ASSLRTGESEQY